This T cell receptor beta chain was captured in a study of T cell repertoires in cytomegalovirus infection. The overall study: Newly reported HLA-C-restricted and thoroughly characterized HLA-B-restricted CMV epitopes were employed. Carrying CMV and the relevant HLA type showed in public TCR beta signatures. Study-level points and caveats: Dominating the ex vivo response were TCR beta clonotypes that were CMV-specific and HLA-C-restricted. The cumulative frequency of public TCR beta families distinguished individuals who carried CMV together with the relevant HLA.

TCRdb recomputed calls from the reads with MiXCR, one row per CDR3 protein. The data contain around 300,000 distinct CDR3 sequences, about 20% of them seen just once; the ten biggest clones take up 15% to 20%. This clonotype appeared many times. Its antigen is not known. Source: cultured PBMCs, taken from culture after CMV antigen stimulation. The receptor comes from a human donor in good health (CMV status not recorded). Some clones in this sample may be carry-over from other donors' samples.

CDR3 in DNA: TGTGCCAGCAGCTCCCTCACCTCGGCAGCTTATGGCTACACCTTC. Encoded protein: CASSSLTSAAYGYTF. The rearrangement links TRBV7-9 to TRBJ1-2; D gene uncertain. With 4 bases removed from V and 5 bases from J, the gap between germline ends came to 17 bases. The CDR3 length is 15 residues. Germline V CDR1 and CDR2: SEHNR, FQNEAQ (reference sequence).